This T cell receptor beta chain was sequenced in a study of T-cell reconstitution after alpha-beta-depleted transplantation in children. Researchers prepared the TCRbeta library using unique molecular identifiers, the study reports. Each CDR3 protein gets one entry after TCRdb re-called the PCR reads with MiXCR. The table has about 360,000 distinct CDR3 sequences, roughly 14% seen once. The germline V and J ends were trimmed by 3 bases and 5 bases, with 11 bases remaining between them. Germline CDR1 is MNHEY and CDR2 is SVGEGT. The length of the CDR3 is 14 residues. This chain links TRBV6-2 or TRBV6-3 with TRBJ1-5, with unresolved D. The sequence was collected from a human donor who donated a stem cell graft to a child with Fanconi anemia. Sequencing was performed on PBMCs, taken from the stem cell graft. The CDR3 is CASSYVDADQPQHF. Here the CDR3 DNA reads TGTGCCAGCAGTTATGTCGACGCCGATCAGCCCCAGCATTTT.